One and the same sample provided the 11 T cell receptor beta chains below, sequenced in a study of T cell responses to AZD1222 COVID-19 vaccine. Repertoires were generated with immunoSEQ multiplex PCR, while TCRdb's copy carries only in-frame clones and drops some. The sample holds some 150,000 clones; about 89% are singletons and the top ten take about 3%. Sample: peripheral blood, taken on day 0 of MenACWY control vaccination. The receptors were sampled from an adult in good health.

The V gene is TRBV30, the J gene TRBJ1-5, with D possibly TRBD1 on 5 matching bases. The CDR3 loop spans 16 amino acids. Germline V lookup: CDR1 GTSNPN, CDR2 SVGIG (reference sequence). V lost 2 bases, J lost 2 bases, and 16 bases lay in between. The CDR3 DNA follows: TGTGCCTGGAGTCCGTACACCGGGGGGGGCAATCAGCCCCAGCATTTT. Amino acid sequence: CAWSPYTGGGNQPQHF.

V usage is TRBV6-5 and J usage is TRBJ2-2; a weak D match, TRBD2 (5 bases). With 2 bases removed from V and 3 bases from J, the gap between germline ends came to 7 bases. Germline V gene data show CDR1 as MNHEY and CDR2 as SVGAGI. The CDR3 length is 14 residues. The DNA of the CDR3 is TGTGCCAGCAGTTACCAGGACTACACCGGGGAGCTGTTTTTT. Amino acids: CASSYQDYTGELFF.

CDR3 in amino acids: CASSRASPTGELFF. CDR3 DNA sequence: TGTGCCAGCAGCCGTGCCAGCCCCACCGGGGAGCTGTTTTTT. The chain joins TRBV3-1 (or the pseudogene TRBV3-2) to TRBJ2-2; no clear D. Germline-derived CDR1 and CDR2 are LGHDT and YNNKEL (reference sequence). V was cut by 4 bases and J by 4 bases, with 10 bases left in between. The CDR3 has 14 amino acids.

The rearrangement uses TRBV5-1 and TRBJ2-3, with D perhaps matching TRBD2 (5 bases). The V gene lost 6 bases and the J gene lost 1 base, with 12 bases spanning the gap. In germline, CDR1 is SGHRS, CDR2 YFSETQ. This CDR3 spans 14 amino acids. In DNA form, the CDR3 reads TGCGCCAGCAACTCGCGGGCAGGCACAGATACGCAGTATTTT. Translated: CASNSRAGTDTQYF.

Here the CDR3 DNA reads TGTGCCAGCAGCTTAGAAGGGCACTATGGCTACACCTTC. Translation: CASSLEGHYGYTF. This chain connects TRBV7-9 to TRBJ1-2; D unclear. The germline V gene encodes CDR1 SEHNR and CDR2 FQNEAQ (reference sequence). The CDR3 has 13 amino acids. Trimming stripped 1 base from V and 3 bases from J, with 6 bases between. Full variable domain (missing parts from reference TRBV7-9 and TRBJ1-2): DTGVSQNPRHKITKRGQNVTFRCDPISEHNRLYWYRQTLGQGPEFLTYFQNEAQLEKSRLLSDRFSAERPKGSFSTLEIQRTEQGDSAMYLCASSLEGHYGYTFGSGTRLTVV.

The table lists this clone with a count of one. For the CDR3, the DNA is TGTGCCATCGGATCCGGGACAGAGCGAAACACCATATATTTT. Protein sequence: CAIGSGTERNTIYF. The J gene is TRBJ1-3, the V gene TRBV10-3, with 7 positions matching TRBD1. CDR1 ENHRY and CDR2 SYGVKD come from the germline V gene. The V and J ends lost 8 bases and 5 bases, in that order; junction bases with no gene match: 9. This CDR3 comprises 14 residues.

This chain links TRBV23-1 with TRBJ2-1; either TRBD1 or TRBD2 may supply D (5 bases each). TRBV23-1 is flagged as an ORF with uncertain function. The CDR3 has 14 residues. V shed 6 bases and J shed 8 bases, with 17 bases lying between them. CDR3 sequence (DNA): TGCGCCAGCAGCCCCAGGGAGTCTGGCGATGAGCAGTTCTTC. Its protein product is CASSPRESGDEQFF.

Here the CDR3 reads CASSSRPGQQETQYF. CDR3 in DNA: TGTGCCAGCAGCTCCCGTCCGGGCCAACAAGAGACCCAGTACTTC. The chain employs TRBV5-4 and TRBJ2-5; no reliable D call. CDR1 SGHNT and CDR2 YYREEE come from the germline V gene (reference sequence). The V and J ends lost 3 bases and 2 bases respectively, with 14 bases between them. This CDR3 region has 15 residues.

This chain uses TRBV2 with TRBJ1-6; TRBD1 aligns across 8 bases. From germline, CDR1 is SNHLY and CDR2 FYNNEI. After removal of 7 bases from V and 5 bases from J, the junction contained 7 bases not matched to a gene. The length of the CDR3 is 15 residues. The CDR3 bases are TGTGCCAGCATTTCTGACAGGGGAAATAATTCACCCCTCCACTTT. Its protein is CASISDRGNNSPLHF. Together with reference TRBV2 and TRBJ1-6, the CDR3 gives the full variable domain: EPEVTQTPSHQVTQMGQEVILRCVPISNHLYFYWYRQILGQKVEFLVSFYNNEISEKSEIFDDQFSVERPDGSNFTLKIRSTKLEDSAMYFCASISDRGNNSPLHFGNGTRLTVT.

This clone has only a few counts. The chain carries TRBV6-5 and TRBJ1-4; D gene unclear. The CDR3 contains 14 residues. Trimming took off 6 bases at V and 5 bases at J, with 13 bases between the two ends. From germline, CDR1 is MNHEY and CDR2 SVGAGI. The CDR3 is CASRPQANNEKLFF. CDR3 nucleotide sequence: TGTGCCAGCAGACCCCAGGCGAACAATGAAAAACTGTTTTTT.

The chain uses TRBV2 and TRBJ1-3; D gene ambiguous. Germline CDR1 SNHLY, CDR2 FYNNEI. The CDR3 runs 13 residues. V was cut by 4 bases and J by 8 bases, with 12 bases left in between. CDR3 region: CASSVEVKHTIYF. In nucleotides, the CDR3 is TGTGCCAGCAGTGTCGAGGTGAAACACACCATATATTTT.